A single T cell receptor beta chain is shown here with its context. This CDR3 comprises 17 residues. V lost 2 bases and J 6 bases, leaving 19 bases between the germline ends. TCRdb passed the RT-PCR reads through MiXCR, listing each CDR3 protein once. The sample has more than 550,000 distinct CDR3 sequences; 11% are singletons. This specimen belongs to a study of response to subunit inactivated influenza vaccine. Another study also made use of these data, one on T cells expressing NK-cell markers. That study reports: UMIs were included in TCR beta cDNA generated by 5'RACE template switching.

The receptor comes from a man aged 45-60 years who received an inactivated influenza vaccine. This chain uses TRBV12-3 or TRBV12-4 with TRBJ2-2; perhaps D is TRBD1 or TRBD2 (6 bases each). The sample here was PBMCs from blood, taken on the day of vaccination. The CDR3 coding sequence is TGTGCCAGCAGTTTAAGTTCGATGGGGGGCGTCGCCGGGGAGCTGTTTTTT. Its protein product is CASSLSSMGGVAGELFF.